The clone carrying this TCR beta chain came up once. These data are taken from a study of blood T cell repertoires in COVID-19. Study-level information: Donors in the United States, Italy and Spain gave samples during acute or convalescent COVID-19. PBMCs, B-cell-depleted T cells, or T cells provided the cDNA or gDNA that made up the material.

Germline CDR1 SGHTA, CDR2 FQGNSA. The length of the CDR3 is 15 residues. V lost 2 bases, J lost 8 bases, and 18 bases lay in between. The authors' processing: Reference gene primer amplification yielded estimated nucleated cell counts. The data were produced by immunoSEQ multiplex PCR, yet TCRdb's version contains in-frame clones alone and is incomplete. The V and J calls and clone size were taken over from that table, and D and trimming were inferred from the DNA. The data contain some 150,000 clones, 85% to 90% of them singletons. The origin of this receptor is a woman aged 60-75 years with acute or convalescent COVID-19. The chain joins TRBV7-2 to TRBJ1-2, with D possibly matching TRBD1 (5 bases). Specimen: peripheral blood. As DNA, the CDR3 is TGTGCCAGCAGCTTATCTCAGGGCTATGCGACCGGCTACACCTTC. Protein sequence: CASSLSQGYATGYTF.